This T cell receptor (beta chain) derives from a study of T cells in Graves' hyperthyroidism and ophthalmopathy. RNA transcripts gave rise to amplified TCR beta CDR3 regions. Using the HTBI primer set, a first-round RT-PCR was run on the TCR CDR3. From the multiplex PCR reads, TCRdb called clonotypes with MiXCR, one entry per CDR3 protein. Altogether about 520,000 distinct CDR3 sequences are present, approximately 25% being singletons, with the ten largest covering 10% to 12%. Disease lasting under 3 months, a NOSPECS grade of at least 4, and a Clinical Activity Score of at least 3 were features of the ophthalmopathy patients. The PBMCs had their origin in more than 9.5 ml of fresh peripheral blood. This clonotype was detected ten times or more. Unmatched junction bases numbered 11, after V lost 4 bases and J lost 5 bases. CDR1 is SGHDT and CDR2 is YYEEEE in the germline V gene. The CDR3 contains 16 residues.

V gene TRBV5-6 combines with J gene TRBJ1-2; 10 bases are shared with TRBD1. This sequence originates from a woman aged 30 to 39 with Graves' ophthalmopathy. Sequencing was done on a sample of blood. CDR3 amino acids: CASSPTGQGFEYGYTF. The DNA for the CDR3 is TGTGCCAGCAGCCCAACGGGACAGGGGTTTGAGTATGGCTACACCTTC. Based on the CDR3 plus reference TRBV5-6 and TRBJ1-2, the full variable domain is DAGVTQSPTHLIKTRGQQVTLRCSPKSGHDTVSWYQQALGQGPQFIFQYYEEEERQRGNFPDRFSGHQFPNYSSELNVNALLLGDSALYLCASSPTGQGFEYGYTFGSGTRLTVV.